These 10 T cell receptor beta chains came from one sample sequenced in a study of T-cell reconstitution after alpha-beta-depleted transplantation in children (dated by TCRdb to 2016 to 2017). To prepare the library, PCR was applied. Sequencing relied on an Illumina HiSeq 2500. To normalize quantification of the TCRbeta repertoire, the TCR libraries were built with molecular barcoding that relied on unique molecular identifiers. In-frame beta chains were kept once TCRdb had trimmed the public reads at Q25 with fastp and called clones with MiXCR. Rows are unified per CDR3 protein, each entry keeping the most common DNA and genes. The sample yields some 500,000 distinct CDR3 sequences; roughly 33% were counted once. The top ten clonotypes cover around 2.3% of the sample. Sequencing used PBMCs from the stem cell graft donor, obtained from the stem cell graft. The receptors were sampled from a human donor who donated a stem cell graft to a child with aplastic anemia.

This clonotype appeared once. The rearrangement joins TRBV20-1 to TRBJ2-3; 11 bases align to TRBD2. The germline CDR1 and CDR2 sequences are DFQATT and SNEGSKA (reference sequence). The V and J ends lost 5 bases and 2 bases, in that order; junction bases with no gene match: 6. CDR3 length: 15 amino acids. CDR3 nucleotide sequence: TGCAGTGCTTCCGGGACTAGCGGTATCACAGATACGCAGTATTTT. Its translation is CSASGTSGITDTQYF.

This clonotype has only a few counts. The J gene is TRBJ1-1, the V gene TRBV7-9, with a weak D call TRBD1 (5 bases). Trimming stripped 0 bases from V and 3 bases from J, with 8 bases between. The CDR3 consists of 14 residues. Germline values: CDR1 SEHNR, CDR2 FQNEAQ (reference sequence). The CDR3 DNA reads TGTGCCAGCAGCTTAGCAACCAGGGACACTGAAGCTTTCTTT. Its protein product is CASSLATRDTEAFF.

There are a few counts of this clonotype. V gene TRBV27 combines with J gene TRBJ1-2; the D gene is possibly TRBD1 (6 bases). Germline assignment: CDR1 MNHEY and CDR2 SMNVEV (reference sequence). V was pared by 6 bases and J by 8 bases, with 22 bases between. This CDR3 contains 15 residues. Written as DNA, the CDR3 is TGTGCCAGCAGCGGGGGAGACAGGACCCACAGAGGCTACACCTTC. Its translation: CASSGGDRTHRGYTF.

This clonotype was detected only a few times. The CDR3 here is CASSSPPQGLEARLGELFF. The DNA of the CDR3 is TGTGCCAGCAGCTCCCCACCACAGGGCTTAGAGGCCCGTTTAGGGGAGCTGTTTTTT. The V gene is TRBV5-6, the J gene TRBJ2-2; possible D gene TRBD1, 6 bases. With 3 bases removed from V and 8 bases from J, the gap between germline ends came to 29 bases. The CDR3 extends over 19 amino acids. Germline loops: CDR1 SGHDT, CDR2 YYEEEE.

This clonotype came up a few times. The J gene is TRBJ1-1, the V gene TRBV6-1, with D maybe TRBD1 (6 bases). The CDR3 sequence is 15 residues long. Trimming stripped 5 bases from V and 12 bases from J, with 25 bases between. The V gene's germline CDR1 is MNHNS and CDR2 SASEGT. The CDR3 sequence is CASSRDFQGQLLSFF. In DNA form, the CDR3 reads TGTGCCAGCAGTCGAGATTTCCAGGGGCAGCTCCTGTCTTTCTTT.

This clonotype occurred a few times. V and J are TRBV28 and TRBJ2-1; 11 bases are shared with TRBD2. The length of the CDR3 is 19 residues. The trim removed 1 base at V and 3 bases at J, leaving 11 bases unmatched. Germline CDR1 and CDR2: MDHEN and SYDVKM. The CDR3 region has the DNA TGTGCCAGCAGTTTATACGGGCTCACCGGGACTAGCGGCTACAATGAGCAGTTCTTC. Its protein is CASSLYGLTGTSGYNEQFF. The full variable domain, its missing parts supplied by reference TRBV28 and TRBJ2-1, is DVKVTQSSRYLVKRTGEKVFLECVQDMDHENMFWYRQDPGLGLRLIYFSYDVKMKEKGDIPEGYSVSREKKERFSLILESASTNQTSMYLCASSLYGLTGTSGYNEQFFGPGTRLTVL.

The chain combines TRBV27 with TRBJ2-7; 7 bases match TRBD1. The CDR3 has 18 amino acids. Losses at the gene ends were 4 bases for V and 7 bases for J; bases not matched to a gene: 22. The germline gives CDR1 MNHEY, CDR2 SMNVEV (reference sequence). The CDR3, as DNA: TGTGCCAGCAGTTCATTAGGACCCCAGGGGGTCTTCTTAGGGGAGCAGTACTTC. Amino acids: CASSSLGPQGVFLGEQYF.

A single count supports this clonotype. At one end the junction does not follow the germline gene, possibly because of a read error. The V call is TRBV4-3, the J call TRBJ2-1, with D perhaps given as TRBD1 or TRBD2 (5 bases each). The CDR3 covers 14 residues. The V gene's germline CDR1 is LGHNA and CDR2 YSLEER. This CDR3 reads CAGSQGDRWDEQFF. The CDR3 bases are TGCGCCGGCAGCCAAGGCGATAGATGGGACGAGCAGTTCTTC.

This rearrangement joins TRBV27 to TRBJ2-7; D may be TRBD2 (5 bases). The ends were cut back, 5 bases at V and 3 bases at J, with 17 bases in the middle. Germline V lookup: CDR1 MNHEY, CDR2 SMNVEV (reference sequence). The CDR3 is 15 amino acids. The CDR3 coding sequence is TGTGCCAGCAGTCCCCCCTGGACTGCGATCTACGAGCAGTACTTC. It specifies CASSPPWTAIYEQYF.

This clonotype was detected a few times. V usage is TRBV6-1 and J usage is TRBJ2-1; D unresolved. V lost 7 bases and J lost 2, with 15 bases in between. In germline, CDR1 is MNHNS, CDR2 SASEGT. The CDR3 is made up of 15 amino acids. This CDR3 reads CASTSTKNAYNEQFF. The CDR3 nucleotides read TGTGCCAGCACCAGTACCAAGAACGCCTACAATGAGCAGTTCTTC.